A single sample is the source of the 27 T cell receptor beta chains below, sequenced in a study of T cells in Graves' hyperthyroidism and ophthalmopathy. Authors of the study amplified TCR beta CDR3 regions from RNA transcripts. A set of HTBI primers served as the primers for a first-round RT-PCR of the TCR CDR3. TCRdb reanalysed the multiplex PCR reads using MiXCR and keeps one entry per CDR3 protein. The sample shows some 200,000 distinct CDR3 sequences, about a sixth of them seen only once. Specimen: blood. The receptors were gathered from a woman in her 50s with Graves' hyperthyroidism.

The CDR3 sequence: CASSPSSGQGSPLHF. CDR3 coding DNA: TGTGCCAGCAGCCCTTCCTCGGGACAGGGTTCACCCCTCCACTTT. V gene TRBV11-2 combines with J gene TRBJ1-6, with 9 bases identical to TRBD1. CDR3 length equals 15 residues. Germline trimming cut 5 bases from V and 9 bases from J; bases unmatched to any gene: 8. The germline gives CDR1 SGHAT, CDR2 FQNNGV. Drawing the rest from reference TRBV11-2 and TRBJ1-6, the complete variable domain is EAGVAQSPRYKIIEKRQSVAFWCNPISGHATLYWYQQILGQGPKLLIQFQNNGVVDDSQLPKDRFSAERLKGVDSTLKIQPAKLEDSAVYLCASSPSSGQGSPLHFGNGTRLTVT.

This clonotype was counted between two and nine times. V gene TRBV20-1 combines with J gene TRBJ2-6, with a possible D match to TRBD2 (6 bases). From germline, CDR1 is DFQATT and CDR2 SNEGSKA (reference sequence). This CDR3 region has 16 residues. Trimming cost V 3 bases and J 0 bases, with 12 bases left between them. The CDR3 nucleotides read TGCAGTGCTAGTTTGGGAGGTCCCTCTGGGGCCAACGTCCTGACTTTC. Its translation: CSASLGGPSGANVLTF.

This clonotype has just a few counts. The CDR3 here is CASSVDQGASGYTF. The CDR3, as DNA: TGTGCCAGCAGCGTTGACCAGGGGGCGAGTGGCTACACCTTC. This chain links TRBV9 with TRBJ1-2; 8 nucleotides line up with TRBD1. The V gene end was trimmed by 2 bases and the J gene end by 7 bases; junction bases not matched to a gene: 7. Germline CDR1 and CDR2: SGDLS and YYNGEE. CDR3 size: 14 residues.

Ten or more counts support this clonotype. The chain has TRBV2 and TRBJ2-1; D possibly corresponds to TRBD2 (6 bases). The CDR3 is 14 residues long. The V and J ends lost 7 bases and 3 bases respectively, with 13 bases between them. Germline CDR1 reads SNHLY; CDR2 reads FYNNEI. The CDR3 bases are TGTGCCAGCACTAGCGAGGGTGACTACAATGAGCAGTTCTTC. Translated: CASTSEGDYNEQFF.

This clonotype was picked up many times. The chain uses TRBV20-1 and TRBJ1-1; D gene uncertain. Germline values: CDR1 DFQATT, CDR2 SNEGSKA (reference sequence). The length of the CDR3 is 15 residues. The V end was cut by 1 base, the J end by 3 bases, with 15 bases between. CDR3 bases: TGCAGTGCTAGAGCCTCGAGGGTGGGCGACACTGAAGCTTTCTTT. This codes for CSARASRVGDTEAFF.

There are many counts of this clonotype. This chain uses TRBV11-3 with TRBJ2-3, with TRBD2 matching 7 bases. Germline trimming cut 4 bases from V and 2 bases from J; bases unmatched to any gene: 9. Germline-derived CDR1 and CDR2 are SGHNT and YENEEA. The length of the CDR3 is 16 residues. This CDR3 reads CASSSGASGNTDTQYF. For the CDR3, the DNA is TGTGCCAGCAGCTCTGGGGCTAGCGGAAACACAGATACGCAGTATTTT.

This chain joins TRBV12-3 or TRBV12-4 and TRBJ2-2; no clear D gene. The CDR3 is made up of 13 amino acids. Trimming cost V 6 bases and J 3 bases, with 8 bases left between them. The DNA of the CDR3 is TGTGCCAGCAGACCCGTAGACACCGGGGAGCTGTTTTTT. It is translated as CASRPVDTGELFF.

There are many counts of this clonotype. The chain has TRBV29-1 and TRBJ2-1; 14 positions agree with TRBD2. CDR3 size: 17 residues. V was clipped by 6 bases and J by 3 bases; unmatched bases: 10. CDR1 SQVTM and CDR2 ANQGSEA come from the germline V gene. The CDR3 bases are TGCAGCGTCGATGGACTAGCGGGAGGTTCATTCTACAATGAGCAGTTCTTC. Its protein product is CSVDGLAGGSFYNEQFF.

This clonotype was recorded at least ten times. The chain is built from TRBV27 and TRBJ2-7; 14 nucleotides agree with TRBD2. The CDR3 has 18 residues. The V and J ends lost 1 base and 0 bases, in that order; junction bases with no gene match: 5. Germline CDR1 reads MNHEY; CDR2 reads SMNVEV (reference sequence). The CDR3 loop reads CASSLLGLAGETSYEQYF. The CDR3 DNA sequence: TGTGCCAGCAGTTTATTGGGACTAGCGGGAGAAACCTCCTACGAGCAGTACTTC.

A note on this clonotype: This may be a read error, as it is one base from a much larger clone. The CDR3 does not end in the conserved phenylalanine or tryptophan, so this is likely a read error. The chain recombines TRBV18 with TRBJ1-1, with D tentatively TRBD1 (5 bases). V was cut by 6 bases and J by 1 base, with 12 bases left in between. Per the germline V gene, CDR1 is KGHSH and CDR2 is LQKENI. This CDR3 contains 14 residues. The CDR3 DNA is TGTGCCAGCTCTCGCAGGGCCGAGAACACTGAAGCTTTCCTT. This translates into CASSRRAENTEAFL.

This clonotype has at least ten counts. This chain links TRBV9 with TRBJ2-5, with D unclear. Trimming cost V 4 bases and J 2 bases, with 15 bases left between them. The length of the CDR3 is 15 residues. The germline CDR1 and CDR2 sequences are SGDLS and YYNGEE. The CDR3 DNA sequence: TGTGCCAGCAGCCCCAGTGGACGTATACAAGAGACCCAGTACTTC. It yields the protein CASSPSGRIQETQYF. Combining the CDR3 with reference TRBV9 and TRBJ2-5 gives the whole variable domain DSGVTQTPKHLITATGQRVTLRCSPRSGDLSVYWYQQSLDQGLQFLIQYYNGEERAKGNILERFSAQQFPDLHSELNLSSLELGDSALYFCASSPSGRIQETQYFGPGTRLLVL.

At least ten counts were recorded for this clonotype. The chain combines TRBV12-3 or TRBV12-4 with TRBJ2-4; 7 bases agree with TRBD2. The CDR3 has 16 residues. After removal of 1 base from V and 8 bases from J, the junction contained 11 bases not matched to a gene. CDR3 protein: CASSLVTPGGSDIQYF. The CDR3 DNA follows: TGTGCCAGCAGTTTAGTGACCCCCGGCGGGAGTGACATTCAGTACTTC.

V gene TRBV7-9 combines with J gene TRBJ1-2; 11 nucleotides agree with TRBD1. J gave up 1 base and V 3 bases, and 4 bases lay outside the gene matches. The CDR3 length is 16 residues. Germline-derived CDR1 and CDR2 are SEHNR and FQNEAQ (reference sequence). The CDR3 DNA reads TGTGCCAGCAGCTTGGGGACAGGGGGTGTTAACTATGGCTACACCTTC. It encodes CASSLGTGGVNYGYTF.

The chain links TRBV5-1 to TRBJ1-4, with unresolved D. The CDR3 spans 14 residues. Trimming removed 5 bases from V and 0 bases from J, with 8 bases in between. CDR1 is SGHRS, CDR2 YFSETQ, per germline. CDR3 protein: CASREWTTNEKLFF. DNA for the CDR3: TGCGCCAGCAGGGAATGGACAACTAATGAAAAACTGTTTTTT.

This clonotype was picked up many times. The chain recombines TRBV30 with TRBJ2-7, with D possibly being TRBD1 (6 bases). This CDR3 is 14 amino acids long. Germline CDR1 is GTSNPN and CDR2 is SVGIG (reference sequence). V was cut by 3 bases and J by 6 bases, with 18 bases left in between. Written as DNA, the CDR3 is TGTGCCTGGAGCCTTACAGGGATCTCCGGCGAGCAGTACTTC. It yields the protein CAWSLTGISGEQYF.

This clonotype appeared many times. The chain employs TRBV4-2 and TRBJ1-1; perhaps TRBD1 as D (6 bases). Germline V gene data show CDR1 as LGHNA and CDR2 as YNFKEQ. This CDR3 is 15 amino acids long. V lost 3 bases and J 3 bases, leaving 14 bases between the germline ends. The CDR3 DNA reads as TGTGCCAGCAGCCACTCGGACAGCGGGGACACTGAAGCTTTCTTT. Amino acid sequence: CASSHSDSGDTEAFF.

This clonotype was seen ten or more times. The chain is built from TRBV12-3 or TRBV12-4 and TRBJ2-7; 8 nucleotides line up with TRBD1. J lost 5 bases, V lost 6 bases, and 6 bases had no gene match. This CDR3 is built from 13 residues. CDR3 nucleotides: TGTGCCAGCAGGCTGGACAGGGCGGACGAGCAGTACTTC. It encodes CASRLDRADEQYF.

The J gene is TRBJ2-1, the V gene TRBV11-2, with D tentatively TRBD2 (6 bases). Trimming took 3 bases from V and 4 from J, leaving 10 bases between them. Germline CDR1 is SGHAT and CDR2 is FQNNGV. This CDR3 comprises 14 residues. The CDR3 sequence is CASSLVGTYNEQFF. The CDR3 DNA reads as TGTGCCAGCAGCTTGGTCGGGACTTACAATGAGCAGTTCTTC.

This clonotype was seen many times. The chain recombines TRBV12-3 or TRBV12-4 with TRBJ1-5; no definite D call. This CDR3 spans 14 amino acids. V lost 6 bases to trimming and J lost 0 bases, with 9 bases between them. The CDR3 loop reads CASSLGVSNQPQHF. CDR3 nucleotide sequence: TGTGCCAGCAGCCTCGGTGTTAGCAATCAGCCCCAGCATTTT.

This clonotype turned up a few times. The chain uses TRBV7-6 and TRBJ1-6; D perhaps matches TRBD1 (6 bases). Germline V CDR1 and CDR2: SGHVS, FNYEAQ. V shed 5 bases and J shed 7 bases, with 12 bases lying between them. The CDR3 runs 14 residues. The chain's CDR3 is CASSRQVLNSPLHF. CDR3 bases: TGTGCCAGCAGCCGACAGGTCCTCAATTCACCCCTCCACTTT.

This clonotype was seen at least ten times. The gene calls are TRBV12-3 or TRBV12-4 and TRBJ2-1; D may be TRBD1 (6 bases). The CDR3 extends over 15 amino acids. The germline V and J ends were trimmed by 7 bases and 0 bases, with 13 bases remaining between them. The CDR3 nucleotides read TGTGCCAGCACCAGGGACATCCGCTCCTACAATGAGCAGTTCTTC. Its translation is CASTRDIRSYNEQFF.

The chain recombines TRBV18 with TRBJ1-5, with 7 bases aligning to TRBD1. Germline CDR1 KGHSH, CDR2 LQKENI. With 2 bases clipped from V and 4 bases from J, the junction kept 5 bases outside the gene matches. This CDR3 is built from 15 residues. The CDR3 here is CASSPAGTENQPQHF. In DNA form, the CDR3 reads TGTGCCAGCTCACCAGCTGGGACAGAGAATCAGCCCCAGCATTTT.

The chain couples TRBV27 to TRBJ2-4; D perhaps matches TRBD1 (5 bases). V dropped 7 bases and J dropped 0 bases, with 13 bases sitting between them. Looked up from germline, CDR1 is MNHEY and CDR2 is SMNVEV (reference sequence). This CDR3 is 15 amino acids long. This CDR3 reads CASTSGRLAKNIQYF. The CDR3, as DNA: TGTGCCAGCACCTCAGGGCGATTAGCCAAAAACATTCAGTACTTC.

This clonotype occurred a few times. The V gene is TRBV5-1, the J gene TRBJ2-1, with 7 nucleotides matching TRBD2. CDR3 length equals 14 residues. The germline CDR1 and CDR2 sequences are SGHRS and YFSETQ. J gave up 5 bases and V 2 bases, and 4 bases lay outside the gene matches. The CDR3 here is CASSFASGNNEQFF. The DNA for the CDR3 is TGCGCCAGCAGCTTTGCTAGCGGCAACAATGAGCAGTTCTTC.

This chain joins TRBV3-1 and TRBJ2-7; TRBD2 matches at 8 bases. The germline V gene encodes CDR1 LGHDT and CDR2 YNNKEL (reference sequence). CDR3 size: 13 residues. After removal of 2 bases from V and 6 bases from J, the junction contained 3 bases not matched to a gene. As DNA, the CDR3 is TGTGCCAGCAGCCAATCGGGAGGGCGCGAGCAGTACTTC. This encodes CASSQSGGREQYF.

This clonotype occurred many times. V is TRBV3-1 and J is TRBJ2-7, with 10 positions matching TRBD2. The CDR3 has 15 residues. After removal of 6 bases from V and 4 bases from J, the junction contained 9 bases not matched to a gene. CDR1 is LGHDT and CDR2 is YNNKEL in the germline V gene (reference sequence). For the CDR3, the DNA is TGTGCCAGCAGTCCATCTAGCGGGAGTCGGTACGAGCAGTACTTC. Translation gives CASSPSSGSRYEQYF.

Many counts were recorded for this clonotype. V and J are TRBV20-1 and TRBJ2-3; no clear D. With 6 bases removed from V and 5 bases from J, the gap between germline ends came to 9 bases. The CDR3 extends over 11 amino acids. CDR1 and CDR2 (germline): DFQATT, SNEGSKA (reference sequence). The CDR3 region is CSAVVKDTQYF. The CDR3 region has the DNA TGCAGTGCAGTTGTAAAAGATACGCAGTATTTT.